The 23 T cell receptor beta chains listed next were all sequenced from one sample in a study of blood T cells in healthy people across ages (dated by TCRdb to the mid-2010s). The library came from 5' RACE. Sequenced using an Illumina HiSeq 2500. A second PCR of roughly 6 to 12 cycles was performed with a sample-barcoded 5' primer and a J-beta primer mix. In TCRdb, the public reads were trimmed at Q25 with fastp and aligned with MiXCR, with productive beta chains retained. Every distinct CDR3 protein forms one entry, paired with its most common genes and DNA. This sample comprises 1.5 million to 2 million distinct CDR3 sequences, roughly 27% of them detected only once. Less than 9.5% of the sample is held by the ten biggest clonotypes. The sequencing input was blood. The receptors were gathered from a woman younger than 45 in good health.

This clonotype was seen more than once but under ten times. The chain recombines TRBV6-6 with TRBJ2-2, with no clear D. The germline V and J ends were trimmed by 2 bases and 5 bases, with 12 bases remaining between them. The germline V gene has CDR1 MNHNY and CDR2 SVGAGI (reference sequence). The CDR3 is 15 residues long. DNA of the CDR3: TGTGCCAGCAGTTACGGAGACTCTTCGACCGGGGAGCTGTTTTTT. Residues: CASSYGDSSTGELFF.

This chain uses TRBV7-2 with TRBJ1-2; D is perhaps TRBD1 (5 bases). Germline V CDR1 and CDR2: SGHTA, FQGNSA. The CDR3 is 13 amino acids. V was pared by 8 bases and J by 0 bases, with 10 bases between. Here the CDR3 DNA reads TGTGCCAGCGGGGCGACGGCTAACTATGGCTACACCTTC. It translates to CASGATANYGYTF.

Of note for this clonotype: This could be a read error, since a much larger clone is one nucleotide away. CDR3 sequence reads: CASSIRQYNEQYF. CDR3 DNA: TGTGCCAGCAGCATCAGACAGTACAATGAGCAGTACTTC. V and J are TRBV7-2 and TRBJ2-1; possible D gene TRBD1, 5 bases. Judging by the DNA end, TRBJ2-7 fits better; the J call may be wrong. Germline-derived CDR1 and CDR2 are SGHTA and FQGNSA. There are 13 residues in the CDR3.

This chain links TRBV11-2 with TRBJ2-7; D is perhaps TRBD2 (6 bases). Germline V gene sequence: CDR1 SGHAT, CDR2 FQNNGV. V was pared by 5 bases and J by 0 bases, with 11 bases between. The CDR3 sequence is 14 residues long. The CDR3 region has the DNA TGTGCCAGCAGCAACCGGGAGTACTCCTACGAGCAGTACTTC. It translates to CASSNREYSYEQYF.

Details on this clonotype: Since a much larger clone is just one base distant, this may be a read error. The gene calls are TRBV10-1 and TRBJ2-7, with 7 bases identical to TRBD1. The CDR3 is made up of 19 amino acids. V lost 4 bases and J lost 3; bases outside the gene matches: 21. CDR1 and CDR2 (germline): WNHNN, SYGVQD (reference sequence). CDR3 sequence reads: CASSGSTRTGDSRIYEQYF. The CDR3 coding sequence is TGCGCCAGCAGTGGGTCGACTCGGACAGGCGACTCCCGGATCTACGAGCAGTACTTC.

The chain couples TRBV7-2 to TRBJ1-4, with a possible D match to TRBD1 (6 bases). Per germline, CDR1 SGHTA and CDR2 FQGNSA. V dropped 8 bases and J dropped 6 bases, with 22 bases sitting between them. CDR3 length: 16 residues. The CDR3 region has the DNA TGTGCCAGCCATCCTAAACCACAGGGAGATTATGAAAAACTGTTTTTT. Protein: CASHPKPQGDYEKLFF.

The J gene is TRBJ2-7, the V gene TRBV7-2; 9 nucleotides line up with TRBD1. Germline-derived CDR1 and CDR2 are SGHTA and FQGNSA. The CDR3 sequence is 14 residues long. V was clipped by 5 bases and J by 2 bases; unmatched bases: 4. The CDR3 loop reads CASSRRDRAYEQYF. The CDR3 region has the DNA TGTGCCAGCAGCCGACGGGACAGGGCCTACGAGCAGTACTTC.

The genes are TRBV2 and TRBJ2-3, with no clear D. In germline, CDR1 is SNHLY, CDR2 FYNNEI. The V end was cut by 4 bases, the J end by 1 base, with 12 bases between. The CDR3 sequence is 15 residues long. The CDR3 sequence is CASSVWEDRTDTQYF. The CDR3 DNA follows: TGTGCCAGCAGTGTTTGGGAAGACCGCACAGATACGCAGTATTTT.

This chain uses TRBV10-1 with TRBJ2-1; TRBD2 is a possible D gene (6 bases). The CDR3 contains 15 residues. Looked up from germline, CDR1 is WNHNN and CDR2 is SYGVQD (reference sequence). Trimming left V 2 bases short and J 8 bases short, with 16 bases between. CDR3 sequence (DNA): TGCGCCAGCAGTGAGGGAGGGGCCGGGGTAGATGAGCAGTTCTTC. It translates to CASSEGGAGVDEQFF.

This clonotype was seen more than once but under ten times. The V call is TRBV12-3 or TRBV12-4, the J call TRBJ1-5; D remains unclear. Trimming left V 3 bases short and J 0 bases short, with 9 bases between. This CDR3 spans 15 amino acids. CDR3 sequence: CASSFKGFSNQPQHF. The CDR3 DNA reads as TGTGCCAGCAGTTTTAAGGGCTTTAGCAATCAGCCCCAGCATTTT.

The CDR3 region has the DNA TGTGCCAGCAGCTTCGGGGTGGACATTCAGTACTTC. Its protein is CASSFGVDIQYF. The rearrangement joins TRBV13 to TRBJ2-4; a weak D match, TRBD2 (5 bases). This CDR3 has 12 amino acids. Germline V gene sequence: CDR1 PRHDT, CDR2 FYEKMQ (reference sequence). V dropped 3 bases and J dropped 8 bases, with 8 bases sitting between them.

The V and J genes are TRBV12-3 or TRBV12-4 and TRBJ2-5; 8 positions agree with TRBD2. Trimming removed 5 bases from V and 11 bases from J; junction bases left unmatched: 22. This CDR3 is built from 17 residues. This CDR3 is CASSPLGGAGVNNEQYF. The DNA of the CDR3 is TGTGCCAGCAGTCCCCTGGGGGGAGCGGGGGTTAACAATGAGCAGTACTTC.

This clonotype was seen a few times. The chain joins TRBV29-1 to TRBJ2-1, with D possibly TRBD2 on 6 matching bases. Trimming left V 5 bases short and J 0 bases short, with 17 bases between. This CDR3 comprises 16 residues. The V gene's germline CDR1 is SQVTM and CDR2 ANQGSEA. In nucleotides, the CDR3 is TGCAGCGTTACACCTCGGTCGGGAGACTCCTACAATGAGCAGTTCTTC. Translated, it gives CSVTPRSGDSYNEQFF.

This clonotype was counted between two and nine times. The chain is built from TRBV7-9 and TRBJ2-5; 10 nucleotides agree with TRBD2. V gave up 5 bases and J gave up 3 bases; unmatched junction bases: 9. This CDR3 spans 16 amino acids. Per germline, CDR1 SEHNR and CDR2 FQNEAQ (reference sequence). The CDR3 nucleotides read TGTGCCAGCAGCGCATTGTCTAGCGGGAGAAAAGAGACCCAGTACTTC. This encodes CASSALSSGRKETQYF.

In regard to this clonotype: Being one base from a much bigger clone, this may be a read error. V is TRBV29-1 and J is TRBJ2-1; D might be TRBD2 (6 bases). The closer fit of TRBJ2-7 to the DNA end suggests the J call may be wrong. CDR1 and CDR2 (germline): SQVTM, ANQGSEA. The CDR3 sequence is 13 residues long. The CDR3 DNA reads TGCAGCGCCAAACCGGGACTCGACAATGAGCAGTACTTC. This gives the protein CSAKPGLDNEQYF.

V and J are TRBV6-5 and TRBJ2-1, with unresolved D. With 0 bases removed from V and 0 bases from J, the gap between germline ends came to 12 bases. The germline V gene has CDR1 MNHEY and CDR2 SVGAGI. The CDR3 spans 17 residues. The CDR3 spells CASSYSLATGSYNEQFF. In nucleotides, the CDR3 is TGTGCCAGCAGTTACTCACTGGCCACGGGCTCCTACAATGAGCAGTTCTTC.

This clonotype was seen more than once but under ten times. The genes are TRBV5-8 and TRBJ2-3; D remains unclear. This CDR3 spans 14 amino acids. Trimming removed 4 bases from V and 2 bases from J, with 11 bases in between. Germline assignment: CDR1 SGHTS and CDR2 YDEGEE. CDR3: CASSRPKITDTQYF. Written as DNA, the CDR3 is TGTGCCAGCAGCCGCCCCAAGATCACAGATACGCAGTATTTT. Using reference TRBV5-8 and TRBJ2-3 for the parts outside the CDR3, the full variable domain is EAGVTQSPTHLIKTRGQQATLRCSPISGHTSVYWYQQALGLGLQFLLWYDEGEERNRGNFPPRFSGRQFPNYSSELNVNALELEDSALYLCASSRPKITDTQYFGPGTRLTVL.

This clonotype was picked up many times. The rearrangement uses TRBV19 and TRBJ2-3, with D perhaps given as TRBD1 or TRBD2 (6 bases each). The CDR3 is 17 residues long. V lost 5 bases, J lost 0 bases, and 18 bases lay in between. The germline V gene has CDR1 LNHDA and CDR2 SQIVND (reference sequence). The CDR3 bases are TGTGCCAGTAGTCCCCCCCCCGGGGGCGGAAGCACAGATACGCAGTATTTT. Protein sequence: CASSPPPGGGSTDTQYF.

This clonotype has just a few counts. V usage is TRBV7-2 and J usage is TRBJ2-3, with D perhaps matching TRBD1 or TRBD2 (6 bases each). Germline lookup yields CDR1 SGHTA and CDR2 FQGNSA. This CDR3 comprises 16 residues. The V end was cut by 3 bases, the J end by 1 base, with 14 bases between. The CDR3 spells CASSFALRGGTDTQYF. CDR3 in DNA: TGTGCCAGCAGCTTCGCTTTAAGGGGGGGCACAGATACGCAGTATTTT.

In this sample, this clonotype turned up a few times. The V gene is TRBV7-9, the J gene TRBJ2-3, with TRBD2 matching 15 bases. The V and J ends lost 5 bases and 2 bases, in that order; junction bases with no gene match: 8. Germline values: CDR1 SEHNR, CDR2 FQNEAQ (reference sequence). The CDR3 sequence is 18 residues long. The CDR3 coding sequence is TGTGCCAGCAGCCAGGGGACTAGCGGGAGGAGATACACAGATACGCAGTATTTT. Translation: CASSQGTSGRRYTDTQYF.

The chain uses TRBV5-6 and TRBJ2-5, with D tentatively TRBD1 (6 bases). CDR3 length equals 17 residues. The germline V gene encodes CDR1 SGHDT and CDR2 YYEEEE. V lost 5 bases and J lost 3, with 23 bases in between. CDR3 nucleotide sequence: TGTGCCAGCAGTCTTCTATTTCGACAGGAATGGGAAGAGACCCAGTACTTC. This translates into CASSLLFRQEWEETQYF.

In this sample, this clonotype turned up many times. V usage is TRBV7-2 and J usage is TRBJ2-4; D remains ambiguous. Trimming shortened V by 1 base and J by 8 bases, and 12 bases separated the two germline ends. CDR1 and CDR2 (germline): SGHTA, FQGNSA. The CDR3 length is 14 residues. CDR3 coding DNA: TGTGCCAGCAGCTTAGAGCAGGATTCGTACATTCAGTACTTC. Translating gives CASSLEQDSYIQYF.

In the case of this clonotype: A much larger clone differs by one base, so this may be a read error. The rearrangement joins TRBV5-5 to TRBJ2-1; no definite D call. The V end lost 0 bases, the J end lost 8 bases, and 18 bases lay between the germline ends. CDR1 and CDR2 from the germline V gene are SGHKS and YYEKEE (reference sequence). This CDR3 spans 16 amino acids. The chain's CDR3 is CASSLGTDRLQHEQFF. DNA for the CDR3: TGTGCCAGCAGCTTGGGTACGGACCGCTTACAACATGAGCAGTTCTTC.